This TCR beta chain originates from a study of T cells in Graves' hyperthyroidism and ophthalmopathy. Study-wide results and limits: From stable hyperthyroidism, ophthalmopathy was separated by a 13 V-J model.

This clonotype has a single count. Its antigen is as yet unknown. Each diagnosis drew on symptoms, thyroxine, TRAb, thyroid ultrasound and orbital computed tomography findings. The V gene's germline CDR1 is SEHNR and CDR2 FQNEAQ (reference sequence). Trimming cost V 6 bases and J 5 bases; bases outside gene matches: 7. This CDR3 comprises 13 residues. Amplification yielded TCR beta CDR3 regions, with RNA transcripts as the source. A set of HTBI primers served as the primers for a first-round RT-PCR of the TCR CDR3. TCRdb processed the multiplex PCR reads anew with MiXCR; each CDR3 protein has one entry. This table has 450,000 to 700,000 distinct CDR3 sequences, under 60% appearing once.

The receptor was isolated from an adult woman with Graves' disease, either hyperthyroidism or ophthalmopathy (not recorded which). This sequence joins TRBV7-9 and TRBJ2-7, with 7 bases fitting TRBD1. The sequenced material came from peripheral blood or thyroid tissue (not recorded which). The CDR3 DNA is TGTGCCAGCAGGCCGACAGGGAACCACGAGCAGTACTTC. Its protein product is CASRPTGNHEQYF.